The clone carrying this TCR beta chain was counted a few times. Antigen unknown. This specimen comes from a study of beta chain features in type 1 diabetes. The wider study: When patients were set against healthy donors, age, gender and cell yields were similar. Study-wide results and limits: Highly expressing activated T cells could be over-counted with a cDNA template.

A single heparinised blood sample, averaging about 120 mL, was obtained per donor. Every bit of the isolated RNA underwent reverse transcription, so sequencing read expressed TCRB transcripts. Only in-frame clones appear in the TCRdb table, and some are missing; sequencing was by immunoSEQ multiplex PCR. The sample has 810,000 or so clones, about 17% seen once. This CDR3 is built from 11 residues. Germline V gene data show CDR1 as LNHDA and CDR2 as SQIVND (reference sequence). Between the trimmed V and J ends, which lost 10 bases and 5 bases, there was a span of 11 bases. V is TRBV19 and J is TRBJ1-1; D is unclear. The sequenced material came from naive CD4+ T cells from blood. This clonotype originated in a woman younger than 35 in good health. The CDR3 coding sequence is TGTGCCACAACCCGGGGAACTGAAGCTTTCTTT. Protein: CATTRGTEAFF.